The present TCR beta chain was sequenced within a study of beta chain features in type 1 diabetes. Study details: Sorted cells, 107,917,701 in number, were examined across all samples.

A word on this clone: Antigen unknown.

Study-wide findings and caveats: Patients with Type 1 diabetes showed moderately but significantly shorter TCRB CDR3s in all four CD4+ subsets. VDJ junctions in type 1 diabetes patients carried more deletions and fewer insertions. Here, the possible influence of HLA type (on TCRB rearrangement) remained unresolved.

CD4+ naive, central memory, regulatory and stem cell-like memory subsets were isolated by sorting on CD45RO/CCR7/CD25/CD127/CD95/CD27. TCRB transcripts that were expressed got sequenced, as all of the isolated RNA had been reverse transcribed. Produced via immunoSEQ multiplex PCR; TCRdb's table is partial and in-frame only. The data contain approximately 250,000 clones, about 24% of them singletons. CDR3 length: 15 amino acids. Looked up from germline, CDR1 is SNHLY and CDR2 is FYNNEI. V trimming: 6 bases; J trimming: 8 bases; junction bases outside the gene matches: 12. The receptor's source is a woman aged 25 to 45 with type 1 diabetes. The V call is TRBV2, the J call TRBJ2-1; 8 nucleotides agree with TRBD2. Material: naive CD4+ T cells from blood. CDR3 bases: TGTGCCAGCAGGCCCCGCGGGACTAGTATTCATGAGCAGTTCTTC. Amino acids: CASRPRGTSIHEQFF.